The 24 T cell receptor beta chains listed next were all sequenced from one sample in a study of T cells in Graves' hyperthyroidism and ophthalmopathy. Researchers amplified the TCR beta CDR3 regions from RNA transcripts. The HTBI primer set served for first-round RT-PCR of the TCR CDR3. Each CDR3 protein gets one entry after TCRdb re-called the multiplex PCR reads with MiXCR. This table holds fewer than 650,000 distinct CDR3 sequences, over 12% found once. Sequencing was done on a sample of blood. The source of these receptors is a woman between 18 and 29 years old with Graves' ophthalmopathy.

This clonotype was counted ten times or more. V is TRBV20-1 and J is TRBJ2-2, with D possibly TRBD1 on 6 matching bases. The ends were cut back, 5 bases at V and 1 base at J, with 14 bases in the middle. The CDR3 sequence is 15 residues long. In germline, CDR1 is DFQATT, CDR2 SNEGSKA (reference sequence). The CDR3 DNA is TGCAGTGCTTACCCGGGACACCTGAACACCGGGGAGCTGTTTTTT. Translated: CSAYPGHLNTGELFF.

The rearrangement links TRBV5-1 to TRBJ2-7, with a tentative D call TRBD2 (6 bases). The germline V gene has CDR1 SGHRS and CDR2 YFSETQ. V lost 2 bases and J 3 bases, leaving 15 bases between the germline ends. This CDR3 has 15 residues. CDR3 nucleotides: TGCGCCAGCAGCTTCTCTAGCGAAAGGCTCTACGAGCAGTACTTC. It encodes CASSFSSERLYEQYF.

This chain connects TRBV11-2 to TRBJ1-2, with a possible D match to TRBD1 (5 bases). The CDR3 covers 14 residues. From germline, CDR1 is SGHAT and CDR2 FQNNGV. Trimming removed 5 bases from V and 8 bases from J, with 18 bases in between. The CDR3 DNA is TGTGCCAGCAGCCCGTCGACAGCTTTTGGCGGCTACACCTTC. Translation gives CASSPSTAFGGYTF.

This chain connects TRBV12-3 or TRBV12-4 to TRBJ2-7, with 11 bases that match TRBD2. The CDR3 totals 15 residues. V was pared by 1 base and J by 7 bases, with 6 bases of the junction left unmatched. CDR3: CASSLGSLAGGEQYF. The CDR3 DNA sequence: TGTGCCAGCAGTTTAGGTTCTCTAGCGGGGGGTGAGCAGTACTTC.

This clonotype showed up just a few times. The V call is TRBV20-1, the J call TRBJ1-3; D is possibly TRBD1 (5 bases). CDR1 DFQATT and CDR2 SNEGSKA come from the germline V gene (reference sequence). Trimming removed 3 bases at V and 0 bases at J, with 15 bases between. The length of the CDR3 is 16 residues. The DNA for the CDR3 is TGCAGTGCTAGCCCCTCGGGGCCAAGCTCTGGAAACACCATATATTTT. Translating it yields CSASPSGPSSGNTIYF.

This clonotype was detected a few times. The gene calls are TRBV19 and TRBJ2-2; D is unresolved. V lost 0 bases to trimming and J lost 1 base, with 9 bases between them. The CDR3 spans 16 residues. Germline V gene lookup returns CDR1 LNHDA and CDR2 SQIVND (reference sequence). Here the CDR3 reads CASSIDWLKNTGELFF. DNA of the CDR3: TGTGCCAGTAGTATAGATTGGTTAAAGAACACCGGGGAGCTGTTTTTT.

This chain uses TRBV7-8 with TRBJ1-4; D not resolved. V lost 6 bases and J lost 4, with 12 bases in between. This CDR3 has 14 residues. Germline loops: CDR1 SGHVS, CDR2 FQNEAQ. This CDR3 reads CASSMESFNEKLFF. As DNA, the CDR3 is TGTGCCAGCAGTATGGAGTCTTTTAATGAAAAACTGTTTTTT.

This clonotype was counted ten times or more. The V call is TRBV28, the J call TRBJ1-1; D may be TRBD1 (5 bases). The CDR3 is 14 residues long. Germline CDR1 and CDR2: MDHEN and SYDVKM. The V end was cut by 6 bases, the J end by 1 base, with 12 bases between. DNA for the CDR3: TGTGCCAGCAGGGTAACACAGGAGAACACTGAAGCTTTCTTT. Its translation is CASRVTQENTEAFF.

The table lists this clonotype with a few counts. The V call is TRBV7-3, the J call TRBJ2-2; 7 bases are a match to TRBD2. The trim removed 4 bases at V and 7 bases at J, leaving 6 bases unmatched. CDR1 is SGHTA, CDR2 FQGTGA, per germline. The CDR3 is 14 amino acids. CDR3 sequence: CASSSGRERGELFF. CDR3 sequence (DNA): TGTGCCAGCAGCTCGGGGCGGGAGCGCGGGGAGCTGTTTTTT. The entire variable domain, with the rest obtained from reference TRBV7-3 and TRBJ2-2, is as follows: GAGVSQTPSNKVTEKGKYVELRCDPISGHTALYWYRQSLGQGPEFLIYFQGTGAADDSGLPNDRFFAVRPEGSVSTLKIQRTERGDSAVYLCASSSGRERGELFFGEGSRLTVL.

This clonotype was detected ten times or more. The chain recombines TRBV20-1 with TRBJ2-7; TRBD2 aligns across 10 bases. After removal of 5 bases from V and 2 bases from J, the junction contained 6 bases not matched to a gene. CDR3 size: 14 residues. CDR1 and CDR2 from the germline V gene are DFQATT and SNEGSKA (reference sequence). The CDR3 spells CSALGLADAYEQYF. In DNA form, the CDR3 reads TGCAGTGCTTTAGGACTAGCGGACGCCTACGAGCAGTACTTC.

DNA for the CDR3: TGTGCCAGCAGTGTCGGGACACACCGAGAAGCTTTCTTT. The encoded protein is CASSVGTHREAFF. This chain links TRBV27 with TRBJ1-1; the D gene is possibly TRBD1 (6 bases). This CDR3 region has 13 residues. V lost 5 bases to trimming and J lost 8 bases, with 15 bases between them. Germline-derived CDR1 and CDR2 are MNHEY and SMNVEV (reference sequence).

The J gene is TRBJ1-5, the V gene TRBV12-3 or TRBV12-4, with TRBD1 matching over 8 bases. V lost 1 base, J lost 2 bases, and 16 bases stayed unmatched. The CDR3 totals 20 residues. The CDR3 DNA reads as TGTGCCAGCAGTTTAGGGACAGGGCCAATGAACCGTTATGGCAATCAGCCCCAGCATTTT. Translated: CASSLGTGPMNRYGNQPQHF.

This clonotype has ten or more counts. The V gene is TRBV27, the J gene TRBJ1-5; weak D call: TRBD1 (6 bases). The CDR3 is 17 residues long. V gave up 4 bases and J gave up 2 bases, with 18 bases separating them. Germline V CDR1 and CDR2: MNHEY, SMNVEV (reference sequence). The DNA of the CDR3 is TGTGCCAGCAGTTGGCGGGGGGGCGCGGGTGGCAATCAGCCCCAGCATTTT. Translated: CASSWRGGAGGNQPQHF.

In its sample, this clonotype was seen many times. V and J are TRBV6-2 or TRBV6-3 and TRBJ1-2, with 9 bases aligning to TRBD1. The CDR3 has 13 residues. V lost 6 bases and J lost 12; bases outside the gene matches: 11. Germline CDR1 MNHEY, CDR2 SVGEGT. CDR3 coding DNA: TGTGCCAGCAGAGCCCGGGACAGGGAGTCGGACACCTTC. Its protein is CASRARDRESDTF.

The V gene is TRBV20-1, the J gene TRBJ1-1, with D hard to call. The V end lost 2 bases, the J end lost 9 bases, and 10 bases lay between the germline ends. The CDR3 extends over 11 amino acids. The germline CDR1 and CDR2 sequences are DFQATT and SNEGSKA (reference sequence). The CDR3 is CSARSRRQAFF. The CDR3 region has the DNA TGCAGTGCTAGAAGTCGGCGTCAAGCTTTCTTT.

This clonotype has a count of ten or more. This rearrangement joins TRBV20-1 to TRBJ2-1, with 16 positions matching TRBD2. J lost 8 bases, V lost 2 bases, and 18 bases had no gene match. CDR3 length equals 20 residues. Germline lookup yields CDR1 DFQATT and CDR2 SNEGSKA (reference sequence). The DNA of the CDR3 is TGCAGTGCTAGAACCGGGGGGGCGCCTGGGACTAGCGGGAGGGCCGATGAGCAGTTCTTC. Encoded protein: CSARTGGAPGTSGRADEQFF.

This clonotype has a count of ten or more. As DNA, the CDR3 is TGCAGTGCTAGAGATCTGATTGGGCAGGAAGAGCAGTTCTTC. Protein product: CSARDLIGQEEQFF. The V gene is TRBV20-1, the J gene TRBJ2-1; D is undetermined. The germline V gene has CDR1 DFQATT and CDR2 SNEGSKA (reference sequence). Trimming removed 0 bases from V and 10 bases from J, with 16 bases in between. The CDR3 length is 14 residues.

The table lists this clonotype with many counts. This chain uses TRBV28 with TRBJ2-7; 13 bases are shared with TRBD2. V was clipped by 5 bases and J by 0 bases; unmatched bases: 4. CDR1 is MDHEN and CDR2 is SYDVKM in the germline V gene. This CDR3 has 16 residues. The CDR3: CASSPWTSGSSYEQYF. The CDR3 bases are TGTGCCAGCAGTCCCTGGACTAGCGGGAGCTCCTACGAGCAGTACTTC.

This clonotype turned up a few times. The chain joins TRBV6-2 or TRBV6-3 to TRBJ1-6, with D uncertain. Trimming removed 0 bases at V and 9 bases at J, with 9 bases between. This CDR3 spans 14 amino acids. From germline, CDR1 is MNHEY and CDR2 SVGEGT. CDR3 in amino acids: CASSYSSSTSPLHF. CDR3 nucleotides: TGTGCCAGCAGTTACTCGAGCTCCACTTCACCCCTCCACTTT.

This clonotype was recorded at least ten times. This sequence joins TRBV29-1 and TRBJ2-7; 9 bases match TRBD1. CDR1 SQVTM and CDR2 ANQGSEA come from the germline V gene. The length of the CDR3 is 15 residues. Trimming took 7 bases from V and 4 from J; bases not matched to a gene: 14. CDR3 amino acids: CSATPPGTGSYEQYF. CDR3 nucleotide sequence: TGCAGCGCCACCCCCCCCGGGACAGGGTCGTACGAGCAGTACTTC.

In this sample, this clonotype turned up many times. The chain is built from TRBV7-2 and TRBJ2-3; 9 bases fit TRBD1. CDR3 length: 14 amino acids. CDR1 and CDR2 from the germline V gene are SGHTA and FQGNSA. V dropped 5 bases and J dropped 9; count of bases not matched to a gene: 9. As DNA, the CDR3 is TGTGCCAGCAGCCCACGCTACGGGACAGGGACGCAGTATTTT. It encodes CASSPRYGTGTQYF. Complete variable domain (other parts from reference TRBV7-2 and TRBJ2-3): GAGVSQSPSNKVTEKGKDVELRCDPISGHTALYWYRQSLGQGLEFLIYFQGNSAPDKSGLPSDRFSAERTGGSVSTLTIQRTQQEDSAVYLCASSPRYGTGTQYFGPGTRLTVL.

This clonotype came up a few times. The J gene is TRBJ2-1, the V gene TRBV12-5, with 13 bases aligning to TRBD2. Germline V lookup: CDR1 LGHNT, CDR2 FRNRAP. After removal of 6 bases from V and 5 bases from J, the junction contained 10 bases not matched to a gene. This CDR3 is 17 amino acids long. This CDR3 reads CASGRTGTSGTNNEQFF. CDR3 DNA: TGTGCTAGTGGACGGACCGGGACTAGCGGGACCAACAATGAGCAGTTCTTC.

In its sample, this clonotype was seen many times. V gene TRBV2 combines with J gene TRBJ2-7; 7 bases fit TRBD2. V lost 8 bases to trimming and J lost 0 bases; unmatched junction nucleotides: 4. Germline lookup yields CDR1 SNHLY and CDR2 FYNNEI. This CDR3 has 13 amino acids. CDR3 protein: CASVGGSSYEQYF. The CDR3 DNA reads TGTGCCAGCGTTGGCGGGAGCTCCTACGAGCAGTACTTC. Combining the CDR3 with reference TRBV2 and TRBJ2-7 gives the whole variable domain EPEVTQTPSHQVTQMGQEVILRCVPISNHLYFYWYRQILGQKVEFLVSFYNNEISEKSEIFDDQFSVERPDGSNFTLKIRSTKLEDSAMYFCASVGGSSYEQYFGPGTRLTVT.

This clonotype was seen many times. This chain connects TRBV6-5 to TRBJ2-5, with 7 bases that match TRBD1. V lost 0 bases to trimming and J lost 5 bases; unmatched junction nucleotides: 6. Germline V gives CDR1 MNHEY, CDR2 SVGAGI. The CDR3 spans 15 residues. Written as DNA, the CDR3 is TGTGCCAGCAGTTACTCGACAGGGTTTGGGGAGACCCAGTACTTC. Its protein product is CASSYSTGFGETQYF.